This TCR beta chain is drawn from a study of T cell repertoires in ileal Crohn's disease. This CDR3 region has 15 residues. CDR1 and CDR2 from the germline V gene are MNHNS and SASEGT. Trimming pared 2 bases from V and 8 bases from J, leaving 16 bases between. Sequencing was performed with immunoSEQ multiplex PCR; in TCRdb, only in-frame clones are kept and a portion is missing. The sample yields 5,500 to 7,000 clones, about four fifths seen once. This clonotype was sampled from an adult with Crohn's disease. The chain combines TRBV6-1 with TRBJ2-1; TRBD2 is a possible D gene (6 bases). Sequencing was carried out using ileal tissue. The CDR3 coding sequence is TGTGCCAGCAGTGAAATGGTCCGGGGCGGGGATGAGCAGTTCTTC. Its translation is CASSEMVRGGDEQFF.